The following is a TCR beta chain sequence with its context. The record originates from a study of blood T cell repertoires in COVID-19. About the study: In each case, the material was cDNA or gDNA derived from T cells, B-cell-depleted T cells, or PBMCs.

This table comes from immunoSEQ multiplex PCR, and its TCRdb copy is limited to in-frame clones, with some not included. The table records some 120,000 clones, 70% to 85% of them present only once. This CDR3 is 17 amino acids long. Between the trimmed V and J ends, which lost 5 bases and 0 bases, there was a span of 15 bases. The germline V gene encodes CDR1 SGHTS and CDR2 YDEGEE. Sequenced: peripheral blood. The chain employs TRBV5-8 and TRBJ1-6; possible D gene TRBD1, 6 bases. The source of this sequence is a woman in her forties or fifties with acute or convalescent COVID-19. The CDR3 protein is CASRTKGQSSYNSPLHF. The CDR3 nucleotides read TGTGCCAGCAGGACCAAGGGACAAAGCTCCTATAATTCACCCCTCCACTTT. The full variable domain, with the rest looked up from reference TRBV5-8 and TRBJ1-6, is EAGVTQSPTHLIKTRGQQATLRCSPISGHTSVYWYQQALGLGLQFLLWYDEGEERNRGNFPPRFSGRQFPNYSSELNVNALELEDSALYLCASRTKGQSSYNSPLHFGNGTRLTVT.